The 13 T cell receptor beta chains given below trace back to one sample, sequenced in a study of blood T cells in healthy people across ages (dated by TCRdb to between 2014 and 2017). Library method: 5' RACE. TCRdb records Illumina HiSeq 2500 as the sequencer. A second PCR of roughly 6 to 12 cycles was performed with a sample-barcoded 5' primer and a J-beta primer mix. Using fastp trimming at Q25 and MiXCR clonotype assembly, TCRdb reanalyzed the public sequencing data and kept in-frame beta chains. Every distinct CDR3 protein forms one entry, paired with its most common genes and DNA. Within this sample are over 600,000 distinct CDR3 sequences, with 40% to 45% of them counted one time only. Of the sample, approximately 31% is held by the ten largest clones. The sequenced sample was blood. The origin of the receptors is a man aged 80 or over in good health.

This clonotype has only a few counts. The chain recombines TRBV7-8 with TRBJ2-6; D ambiguous. Trimming left V 8 bases short and J 2 bases short, with 13 bases between. Germline CDR1 is SGHVS and CDR2 is FQNEAQ. The CDR3 has 15 residues. The CDR3: CASSVLHTGANVLTF. The DNA of the CDR3 is TGTGCCAGCTCAGTTCTGCATACTGGGGCCAACGTCCTGACTTTC. Full variable domain (outside the CDR3, taken from reference TRBV7-8 and TRBJ2-6): GAGVSQSPRYKVAKRGQDVALRCDPISGHVSLFWYQQALGQGPEFLTYFQNEAQLDKSGLPSDRFFAERPEGSVSTLKIQRTQQEDSAVYLCASSVLHTGANVLTFGAGSRLTVL.

As DNA, the CDR3 is TGTGCCAGCAGCGTCGGCCAGCACTACGAGCAGTACTTC. The encoded protein is CASSVGQHYEQYF. V is TRBV7-2 and J is TRBJ2-5; no definite D call. The tail of the sequence fits TRBJ2-7 better, so the J call may be wrong. Per germline, CDR1 SGHTA and CDR2 FQGNSA. The CDR3 spans 13 residues.

V gene TRBV20-1 combines with J gene TRBJ2-1, with TRBD2 matching 13 bases. The trim removed 6 bases at V and 0 bases at J, leaving 8 bases unmatched. There are 17 residues in the CDR3. CDR1 and CDR2 (germline): DFQATT, SNEGSKA (reference sequence). The CDR3 DNA is TGCAGTGCCACGACTAGCGGGGGGCTGAGCTCCTACAATGAGCAGTTCTTC. Protein: CSATTSGGLSSYNEQFF.

The V call is TRBV27, the J call TRBJ2-7, with D possibly matching TRBD2 (5 bases). The CDR3 has 15 residues. From germline, CDR1 is MNHEY and CDR2 SMNVEV (reference sequence). V was shortened by 3 bases and J by 2 bases, with 14 bases between the two germline ends. The CDR3 reads CASSFRAEGPYEQYF. CDR3 sequence (DNA): TGTGCCAGCAGTTTTCGGGCAGAGGGTCCCTACGAGCAGTACTTC.

This clonotype was detected a few times. The chain combines TRBV25-1 with TRBJ1-2; D is ambiguous. With 7 bases removed from V and 3 bases from J, the gap between germline ends came to 12 bases. This CDR3 is built from 13 residues. Germline V gene lookup returns CDR1 MGHDK and CDR2 SYGVNS. CDR3 sequence reads: CASKGSTHYGYTF. The CDR3 nucleotides are TGTGCCAGCAAAGGCTCGACCCACTATGGCTACACCTTC.

This clonotype was seen many times. Here the CDR3 DNA reads TGTGCCAGCAGTTCCGGGACTAGCGGGAGGAACGAGCAGTACTTC. This encodes CASSSGTSGRNEQYF. The chain uses TRBV28 and TRBJ2-7; 15 nucleotides align to TRBD2. The CDR3 runs to 15 residues. With V trimmed by 4 bases and J by 5 bases, 3 bases remained unmatched. Germline CDR1 is MDHEN and CDR2 is SYDVKM.

The rearrangement uses TRBV28 and TRBJ2-5, with 8 bases aligning to TRBD1. This CDR3 comprises 14 residues. Looked up from germline, CDR1 is MDHEN and CDR2 is SYDVKM. V was pared by 1 base and J by 4 bases, with 2 bases of the junction left unmatched. The DNA of the CDR3 is TGTGCCAGCAGTTTATTCGACAGGGGAGAGACCCAGTACTTC. It yields the protein CASSLFDRGETQYF. The complete variable domain, with remaining parts taken from reference TRBV28 and TRBJ2-5, reads DVKVTQSSRYLVKRTGEKVFLECVQDMDHENMFWYRQDPGLGLRLIYFSYDVKMKEKGDIPEGYSVSREKKERFSLILESASTNQTSMYLCASSLFDRGETQYFGPGTRLLVL.

This clonotype was detected only once. J is TRBJ1-6 and V is TRBV4-2, with TRBD1 identical over 7 bases. The V gene end was trimmed by 1 base and the J gene end by 8 bases; junction bases not matched to a gene: 5. There are 15 residues in the CDR3. Germline lookup yields CDR1 LGHNA and CDR2 YNFKEQ. CDR3 sequence (DNA): TGTGCCAGCAGCCAAGGCCGGGACAGAGATTCACCCCTCCACTTT. It codes for CASSQGRDRDSPLHF.

This clonotype has more than one count but fewer than ten. The rearrangement links TRBV7-2 to TRBJ2-5; D not certain. V lost 5 bases to trimming and J lost 2 bases, with 15 bases between them. This CDR3 contains 15 residues. Germline V lookup: CDR1 SGHTA, CDR2 FQGNSA. CDR3 in amino acids: CASSQGWRKQETQYF. Written as DNA, the CDR3 is TGTGCCAGCAGCCAAGGGTGGAGAAAACAAGAGACCCAGTACTTC.

The chain has TRBV6-1 and TRBJ2-7; 11 nucleotides align to TRBD2. CDR1 MNHNS and CDR2 SASEGT come from the germline V gene. With V trimmed by 6 bases and J by 2 bases, 6 bases remained unmatched. The CDR3 is made up of 15 amino acids. CDR3 amino acids: CASRSGTSGTYEQYF. The CDR3 DNA reads TGTGCCAGCAGGTCCGGGACTAGCGGAACCTACGAGCAGTACTTC.

The rearrangement joins TRBV20-1 to TRBJ2-1, with unresolved D. CDR3 length equals 12 residues. V gave up 2 bases and J gave up 13 bases, with 15 bases separating them. CDR1 is DFQATT, CDR2 SNEGSKA, per germline (reference sequence). The CDR3 loop reads CSARIAQETQFF. Here the CDR3 DNA reads TGCAGTGCTAGAATAGCCCAAGAGACCCAGTTCTTC.

J is TRBJ2-2 and V is TRBV5-1; D is unresolved. This CDR3 comprises 14 residues. Trimming cost V 7 bases and J 0 bases, with 10 bases left between them. Germline V gene lookup returns CDR1 SGHRS and CDR2 YFSETQ. The CDR3 here is CASRMATNTGELFF. DNA of the CDR3: TGCGCCAGCCGGATGGCAACGAACACCGGGGAGCTGTTTTTT.

The chain links TRBV9 to TRBJ1-2; D is unresolved. Trimming removed 0 bases from V and 7 bases from J, with 10 bases in between. From germline, CDR1 is SGDLS and CDR2 YYNGEE. This CDR3 has 13 residues. The CDR3 coding sequence is TGTGCCAGCAGCGTAGTAGATACGGGTGGCTACACCTTC. Translation: CASSVVDTGGYTF.